These 8 T cell receptor beta chains originate from one sample sequenced in a study of cytomegalovirus exposure and HLA in healthy donors. Produced via immunoSEQ multiplex PCR; TCRdb's table is partial and in-frame only. The sample yields around 190,000 clones, more than 75% seen once. Sequenced input: PBMCs. The receptors shown here come from a man between 25 and 39 years old in good health and CMV-seropositive.

The chain combines TRBV7-9 with TRBJ2-5; 8 bases match TRBD1. This CDR3 contains 13 residues. Trimming removed 5 bases from V and 5 bases from J; junction bases left unmatched: 4. CDR1 and CDR2 from the germline V gene are SEHNR and FQNEAQ (reference sequence). This CDR3 reads CASSAGGRETQYF. The CDR3 region has the DNA TGTGCCAGCAGCGCAGGGGGCCGGGAGACCCAGTACTTC.

This chain links TRBV4-3 with TRBJ2-6; D remains ambiguous. The CDR3 is 13 amino acids. V lost 8 bases and J 4 bases, leaving 9 bases between the germline ends. Germline CDR1 reads LGHNA; CDR2 reads YSLEER. Written as DNA, the CDR3 is TGCGCCAGCTCTGCCCTGGGGGCCAACGTCCTGACTTTC. Protein sequence: CASSALGANVLTF.

The V and J genes are TRBV27 and TRBJ2-1, with D possibly TRBD2 on 6 matching bases. The CDR3 spans 14 residues. Germline assignment: CDR1 MNHEY and CDR2 SMNVEV (reference sequence). Between the trimmed V and J ends, which lost 6 bases and 5 bases, there was a span of 14 bases. The CDR3 DNA reads TGTGCCAGCAGCCCCGGACTATGGGACAATGAGCAGTTCTTC. Its translation is CASSPGLWDNEQFF.

The sample holds a few counts of this clone. This rearrangement joins TRBV7-2 to TRBJ1-6; D gene uncertain. CDR1 and CDR2 (germline): SGHTA, FQGNSA. The germline V and J ends were trimmed by 5 bases and 5 bases, with 13 bases remaining between them. CDR3 length: 15 residues. The CDR3 bases are TGTGCCAGCAGCCCCGAGGGCGACCATAATTCACCCCTCCACTTT. This translates into CASSPEGDHNSPLHF.

The chain couples TRBV5-1 to TRBJ2-5; no definite D call. CDR3 length: 14 amino acids. CDR1 is SGHRS and CDR2 is YFSETQ in the germline V gene. Trimming cost V 1 base and J 3 bases, with 10 bases left between them. CDR3 in amino acids: CASSLIGGEETQYF. In DNA, the CDR3 is TGCGCCAGCAGCTTGATAGGCGGTGAAGAGACCCAGTACTTC.

The rearrangement uses TRBV5-6 and TRBJ1-4; 8 bases map to TRBD1. Germline lookup yields CDR1 SGHDT and CDR2 YYEEEE. The CDR3 extends over 15 amino acids. V shed 2 bases and J 5 bases; nucleotides not matched to a gene: 5. CDR3 region: CASSLGQGLNEKLFF. CDR3 DNA: TGTGCCAGCAGCTTAGGACAGGGACTAAATGAAAAACTGTTTTTT.

DNA of the CDR3: TGTGCCAGCAGCTTTGGGCAAATCTCTGGGGCCAACGTCCTGACTTTC. Translating it yields CASSFGQISGANVLTF. The V gene is TRBV5-8, the J gene TRBJ2-6; D unclear. Trimming removed 2 bases at V and 0 bases at J, with 9 bases between. The CDR3 has 16 amino acids. Germline lookup yields CDR1 SGHTS and CDR2 YDEGEE.

The CDR3 is CASSEGGTGKNEQFF. In DNA form, the CDR3 reads TGTGCCAGCAGTGAGGGGGGGACAGGGAAAAATGAGCAGTTCTTC. The chain recombines TRBV6-1 with TRBJ2-1; 9 bases are shared with TRBD1. V was clipped by 3 bases and J by 7 bases; unmatched bases: 7. The germline V gene encodes CDR1 MNHNS and CDR2 SASEGT. The CDR3 spans 15 residues.